The rows below give T cell receptor beta chains drawn from one sample of a study of T cells in Graves' hyperthyroidism and ophthalmopathy. TCRdb itself ran the multiplex PCR reads through MiXCR, one entry per CDR3 protein. The data contain over 700,000 distinct CDR3 sequences, about 35% of them singletons. The sample was blood. These receptors were taken from a woman aged 40 to 50 with Graves' hyperthyroidism. CDR3s include the opening cysteine and the closing phenylalanine or tryptophan. A D gene is named only where the DNA matches it firmly. For some rows the clone size is stated as once, few or many, or as a class when expanded; others skip it.

d_call,j_call,clone_size,v_call,cdr3_nt,cdr3_aa
-,TRBJ2-7,-,TRBV2,TGTGCCAGCAGCTATATTACAGGGTTTCCGTACGAGCAGTACTTC,CASSYITGFPYEQYF
TRBD2,TRBJ2-7,many,TRBV7-2,TGTGCCAGCAGCTTAGGGGGACTAGCGGGGGGCTACGAGCAGTACTTC,CASSLGGLAGGYEQYF
TRBD2,TRBJ2-7,many,TRBV10-3,TGTGCCATCAGTGACGGGACTAGCGGCTCAAGGATCTACGAGCAGTACTTC,CAISDGTSGSRIYEQYF
TRBD1,TRBJ1-2,few,TRBV29-1,TGCAGCGGGGGGCGAGGTGTGGGCAGGGGGCCTTTATATGGCTACACCTTC,CSGGRGVGRGPLYGYTF
-,TRBJ2-7,once,TRBV2,TGTGCCAGCAGTGAAATTGGCTATCCGTACTTC,CASSEIGYPYF
TRBD1,TRBJ1-1,few,TRBV7-2,TGTGCCAGCAGTTTAGGCGGACAGGGCGGGTACACTGAAGCTTTCTTT,CASSLGGQGGYTEAFF
-,TRBJ1-5,-,TRBV19,TGTGCCAGCAGGCAGGGGTTGGGGGGCAATCAGCCCCAGCATTTT,CASRQGLGGNQPQHF
-,TRBJ1-5,many,TRBV24-1,TGTGCCACCAGTGATCGGGCGGGGAGTCAGCCCCAGCATTTT,CATSDRAGSQPQHF
-,TRBJ1-1,many,TRBV7-6,TGTGCCAGCAGCTTATACACAGGGCCCGCTGAAGCTTTCTTT,CASSLYTGPAEAFF
TRBD1,TRBJ1-6,-,TRBV7-9,TGTGCCAGCCGGGACAGGGACAATTCACCCCTCCACTTT,CASRDRDNSPLHF
-,TRBJ2-5,-,TRBV20-1,TGCAGTGCTAGGTCTCCAGGGGGGTCGATAGAGCAGTACTTC,CSARSPGGSIEQYF
-,TRBJ1-1,-,TRBV6-5,TGTGCCAGCAGTTCCCCAGCTAAGCACACTGAAGCTTTCTTT,CASSSPAKHTEAFF
-,TRBJ1-1,many,TRBV29-1,TGCAGCGTTGAGGGTATAGGGGCTGAAGCTTTCTTT,CSVEGIGAEAFF
-,TRBJ1-1,-,TRBV11-2,TGTGCCAGCAGCTTAGAGTTACTTACGGCGGCTGAAGCTTTCTTT,CASSLELLTAAEAFF
-,TRBJ2-7,few,TRBV7-2,TGTGCCAGCAGCTTAGAGGGCGCGGACGCCTTCACCTACGAGCAGTACTTC,CASSLEGADAFTYEQYF
-,TRBJ2-7,once,TRBV7-9,TGTGCCAGCAGCTTGGGACGGGTAATCTCCGGCGAGCAGTACTTC,CASSLGRVISGEQYF
-,TRBJ1-1,few,TRBV12-3/TRBV12-4,TGTGCCAGCAGTTTGTGGGGCAAGAACACTGAAGCTTTCTTT,CASSLWGKNTEAFF